A selection of T cell receptor beta chains follows, all from one sample in a study of PD-L1 blockade in urothelial cancer. Sequencing was performed with immunoSEQ multiplex PCR; in TCRdb, only in-frame clones are kept and a portion is missing. The sample shows 35,000 to 45,000 clones, around 83% of them seen only once. The sequences come from PBMCs, collected around atezolizumab (anti-PD-L1) treatment. These receptors were obtained from a man in his sixties with urothelial cancer. CDR3s include the opening cysteine and the closing phenylalanine or tryptophan. A D gene is named only where the DNA matches it firmly. For some rows the clone size is stated as once, few or many, or as a class when expanded; others skip it.

V gene,J gene,clone size,D gene,CDR3 protein,CDR3 DNA
TRBV28,TRBJ2-2,-,TRBD2,CASSSPSGRNTGELFF,TGTGCCAGCAGTTCCCCTAGCGGGAGGAACACCGGGGAGCTGTTTTTT
TRBV6-1,TRBJ2-3,-,TRBD1,CASSDRGRGDTQYF,TGTGCCAGCAGTGACAGGGGGCGAGGAGATACGCAGTATTTT
TRBV28,TRBJ1-1,-,-,CASSRGQSRQAFF,TGTGCCAGCAGCCGAGGACAGTCCCGGCAAGCTTTCTTT
TRBV28,TRBJ2-2,once,-,CASSLLSPGTGELFF,TGTGCCAGCAGTTTACTTAGTCCGGGGACCGGGGAGCTGTTTTTT
TRBV5-1,TRBJ2-7,-,-,CASSLAAGQAYEQYF,TGCGCCAGCAGCTTGGCGGCAGGGCAGGCCTACGAGCAGTACTTC
TRBV30,TRBJ1-2,-,-,CARDRRGYGYTF,TGTGCCCGGGACCGGCGGGGCTATGGCTACACCTTC
TRBV5-1,TRBJ1-4,-,-,CASSLGGTSTNEKLFF,TGCGCCAGCAGCTTGGGGGGGACATCAACTAATGAAAAACTGTTTTTT
TRBV15,TRBJ1-5,-,-,CATSPRVQGLEPQHF,TGTGCCACCTCCCCAAGGGTACAGGGTTTGGAGCCCCAGCATTTT
TRBV13,TRBJ2-3,few,TRBD1,CASSTRGQGIFDTQYF,TGTGCCAGCAGCACCCGCGGACAGGGAATCTTTGATACGCAGTATTTT
TRBV5-1,TRBJ2-7,few,-,CASSLAGTLTYEQYF,TGCGCCAGCAGCTTGGCGGGAACTTTAACCTACGAGCAGTACTTC
TRBV28,TRBJ1-5,-,-,CASSQISNQPQHF,TGTGCCAGCAGTCAGATTAGCAATCAGCCCCAGCATTTT
TRBV7-9,TRBJ2-7,-,-,CASSPGTNNEQYF,TGTGCCAGCAGTCCCGGGACAAATAACGAGCAGTACTTC
TRBV5-1,TRBJ2-7,-,TRBD2,CASSPGLAGAYEQYF,TGCGCCAGCAGCCCCGGACTAGCGGGCGCCTACGAGCAGTACTTC
TRBV5-1,TRBJ1-3,few,-,CASSLGQTVSGNTIYF,TGCGCCAGCAGCTTGGGACAGACTGTCTCTGGAAACACCATATATTTT
TRBV5-1,TRBJ1-1,-,-,CASRTVLNTEAFF,TGCGCCAGCAGGACAGTTTTGAACACTGAAGCTTTCTTT
TRBV6-5,TRBJ1-1,-,-,CASDFITPPTEAFF,TGTGCCAGCGACTTCATTACCCCCCCGACTGAAGCTTTCTTT
TRBV7-2,TRBJ2-7,-,-,CASSLVAGETSEQYF,TGTGCCAGCAGCTTAGTGGCTGGAGAGACTTCCGAGCAGTACTTC
TRBV4-1,TRBJ2-3,-,TRBD1,CASSQRDRGGLIDTQYF,TGCGCCAGCAGCCAACGGGACAGGGGGGGTCTAATAGATACGCAGTATTTT
TRBV5-1,TRBJ1-4,-,-,CASSIGHAGFNEKLFF,TGCGCCAGCAGCATAGGCCATGCAGGGTTTAATGAAAAACTGTTTTTT
TRBV18,TRBJ2-4,-,-,CASSSWEDNIQYF,TGTGCCAGCTCATCTTGGGAGGACAACATTCAGTACTTC
TRBV28,TRBJ1-5,-,-,CASSFPGQPQHF,TGTGCCAGCAGTTTTCCCGGTCAGCCCCAGCATTTT
TRBV6-1,TRBJ1-5,-,-,CASSQGMGQPQHF,TGTGCCAGCAGCCAGGGGATGGGTCAGCCCCAGCATTTT
TRBV7-2,TRBJ1-4,once,TRBD1,CASSRQGATNEKLFF,TGTGCCAGCAGCCGACAGGGGGCAACTAATGAAAAACTGTTTTTT
TRBV11-2,TRBJ2-3,-,TRBD2,CASSLEAGLGLAGVADTQYF,TGTGCCAGCAGCTTAGAGGCGGGACTTGGACTAGCGGGAGTGGCAGATACGCAGTATTTT
TRBV7-9,TRBJ1-2,-,-,CASSLGASNYGYTF,TGTGCCAGCAGCTTAGGGGCCAGTAACTATGGCTACACCTTC
TRBV19,TRBJ2-3,-,-,CASSSGVVHSFDTQYF,TGTGCCAGTAGTTCGGGAGTGGTACATAGCTTTGATACGCAGTATTTT
TRBV5-1,TRBJ2-5,-,-,CASSLEGLRGETQYF,TGCGCCAGCAGCTTAGAAGGGCTTCGGGGGGAGACCCAGTACTTC
TRBV19,TRBJ2-3,-,-,CASSISLVGTDTQYF,TGTGCCAGTAGTATATCCCTAGTCGGCACAGATACGCAGTATTTT
TRBV10-3,TRBJ2-2,-,TRBD1,CAIRDSYTGELFF,TGTGCCATCCGGGACAGTTACACCGGGGAGCTGTTTTTT
TRBV5-6,TRBJ2-7,-,TRBD1,CASSLEGQIYEQYF,TGTGCCAGCAGCTTGGAGGGACAGATCTACGAGCAGTACTTC
TRBV5-5,TRBJ1-5,-,-,CASSPGGGGSRNQPQHF,TGTGCCAGCAGCCCGGGAGGGGGAGGGAGTCGAAATCAGCCCCAGCATTTT
TRBV4-2,TRBJ1-4,-,TRBD1,CASSQERATGGSEKLFF,TGTGCCAGCAGCCAAGAGAGGGCGACAGGGGGTAGTGAAAAACTGTTTTTT
TRBV18,TRBJ1-4,-,TRBD1,CASRETGSNEKLFF,TGTGCCAGTCGAGAGACAGGGAGTAATGAAAAACTGTTTTTT
TRBV6-1,TRBJ1-5,-,TRBD1,CASSGSTGTRYQPQHF,TGTGCCAGCAGTGGGTCGACAGGGACTAGATATCAGCCCCAGCATTTT
TRBV27,TRBJ2-7,-,TRBD1,CASSIRQGYSYEQYF,TGTGCCAGCAGTATCCGACAGGGGTACTCCTACGAGCAGTACTTC
TRBV6-6,TRBJ2-1,-,TRBD2,CASRSGTSGDNEQFF,TGTGCCAGCAGGTCCGGGACTAGCGGGGACAATGAGCAGTTCTTC
TRBV27,TRBJ2-7,-,-,CASSPAGSYEQYF,TGTGCCAGCAGTCCTGCAGGATCCTACGAGCAGTACTTC